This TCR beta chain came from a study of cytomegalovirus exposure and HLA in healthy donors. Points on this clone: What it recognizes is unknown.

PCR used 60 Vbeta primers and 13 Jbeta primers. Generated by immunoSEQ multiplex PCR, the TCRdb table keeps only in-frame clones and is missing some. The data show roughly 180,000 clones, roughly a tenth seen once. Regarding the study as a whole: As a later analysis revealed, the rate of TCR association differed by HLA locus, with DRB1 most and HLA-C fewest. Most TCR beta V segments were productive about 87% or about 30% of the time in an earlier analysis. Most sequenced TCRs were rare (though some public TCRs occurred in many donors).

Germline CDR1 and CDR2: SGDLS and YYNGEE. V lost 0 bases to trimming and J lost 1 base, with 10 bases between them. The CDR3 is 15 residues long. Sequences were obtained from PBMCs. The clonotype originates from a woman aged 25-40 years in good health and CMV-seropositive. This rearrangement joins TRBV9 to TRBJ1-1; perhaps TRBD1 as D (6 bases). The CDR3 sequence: CASSVEGVGNTEAFF. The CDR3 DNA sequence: TGTGCCAGCAGCGTAGAGGGGGTTGGGAACACTGAAGCTTTCTTT.